The 23 T cell receptor beta chains presented below share a single source sample, sequenced in a study of Graves' ophthalmopathy and Graves' hyperthyroidism. Transcripts of RNA were the source for amplifying TCR beta CDR3 regions. RT-PCR with HTBI primers came first, then second-round multiplex PCR. TCRdb processed the multiplex PCR reads anew with MiXCR; each CDR3 protein has one entry. The sample includes 600,000 to 650,000 distinct CDR3 sequences, about 20% of them seen just once. Sequenced sample: peripheral blood. The receptors were sampled from a woman aged 18-29 years with stable Graves' hyperthyroidism. Some clones in this sample may be carry-over from other donors' samples.

At least ten counts were recorded for this clonotype. This rearrangement joins TRBV20-1 to TRBJ2-7; D remains unclear. This CDR3 contains 13 residues. Germline assignment: CDR1 DFQATT and CDR2 SNEGSKA (reference sequence). With 5 bases removed from V and 3 bases from J, the gap between germline ends came to 14 bases. CDR3 protein: CSASEGWDYEQYF. The CDR3 coding sequence is TGCAGTGCTTCCGAAGGGTGGGACTACGAGCAGTACTTC.

This clonotype was recorded a few times. The rearrangement uses TRBV5-1 and TRBJ2-1; 9 positions match TRBD2. CDR1 and CDR2 (germline): SGHRS, YFSETQ. The CDR3 has 16 residues. V lost 0 bases and J lost 0; bases outside the gene matches: 1. The CDR3 loop reads CASSLGSGGSYNEQFF. CDR3 coding DNA: TGCGCCAGCAGCTTGGGTAGCGGGGGCTCCTACAATGAGCAGTTCTTC.

This clonotype was counted at least ten times. The V call is TRBV5-1, the J call TRBJ1-2; D is unresolved. Germline V CDR1 and CDR2: SGHRS, YFSETQ. V was trimmed by 2 bases and J by 7 bases, leaving 9 bases between them. The CDR3 sequence is 12 residues long. Here the CDR3 reads CASSFDSIGYTF. In DNA form, the CDR3 reads TGCGCCAGCAGCTTCGACTCAATTGGCTACACCTTC.

This clonotype showed up many times. V is TRBV6-1 and J is TRBJ1-2, with TRBD1 matching 7 bases. Germline values: CDR1 MNHNS, CDR2 SASEGT. The length of the CDR3 is 13 residues. With 6 bases clipped from V and 5 bases from J, the junction kept 6 bases outside the gene matches. This CDR3 is CASRATGFYGYTF. For the CDR3, the DNA is TGTGCCAGCAGAGCGACAGGGTTTTATGGCTACACCTTC.

This clonotype has more than one count but fewer than ten. The J gene is TRBJ1-1, the V gene TRBV5-1; TRBD1 matches 7 bases. The CDR3 consists of 15 residues. Germline assignment: CDR1 SGHRS and CDR2 YFSETQ. With V trimmed by 0 bases and J by 8 bases, 10 bases remained unmatched. The CDR3 region has the DNA TGCGCCAGCAGCTTGGTAACAGGGGCGGGCCTCGAAGCTTTCTTT. Translating gives CASSLVTGAGLEAFF.

This rearrangement joins TRBV6-1 to TRBJ1-6; D not certain. V lost 7 bases, J lost 8 bases, and 18 bases lay in between. CDR3 length: 15 residues. Per the germline V gene, CDR1 is MNHNS and CDR2 is SASEGT. This CDR3 reads CASTPRAKGDSPLHF. The CDR3 bases are TGTGCCAGCACCCCTCGTGCCAAAGGTGATTCACCCCTCCACTTT.

The chain combines TRBV2 with TRBJ2-4; maybe TRBD2 (6 bases). Trimming left V 4 bases short and J 2 bases short, with 12 bases between. Germline assignment: CDR1 SNHLY and CDR2 FYNNEI. CDR3 size: 15 residues. The CDR3 is CASSGGGPPKNIQYF. The CDR3 nucleotides read TGTGCCAGCAGTGGGGGAGGTCCTCCCAAAAACATTCAGTACTTC.

This rearrangement joins TRBV25-1 to TRBJ2-7, with 10 bases fitting TRBD2. The trim removed 7 bases at V and 2 bases at J, leaving 8 bases unmatched. Germline CDR1 and CDR2: MGHDK and SYGVNS. The CDR3 sequence is 15 residues long. CDR3 in amino acids: CASTSSGSPPYEQYF. As DNA, the CDR3 is TGTGCCAGCACTTCTAGCGGGAGCCCTCCCTACGAGCAGTACTTC.

This clonotype was seen more than once but under ten times. The gene calls are TRBV3-1 and TRBJ1-1; TRBD1 might be the D (5 bases). From germline, CDR1 is LGHDT and CDR2 YNNKEL (reference sequence). V was pared by 4 bases and J by 4 bases, with 10 bases between. This CDR3 spans 13 amino acids. DNA for the CDR3: TGTGCCAGCAGCCTGGACACCTCCACTGAAGCTTTCTTT. Amino acids: CASSLDTSTEAFF. Based on the CDR3 plus reference TRBV3-1 and TRBJ1-1, the full variable domain is DTAVSQTPKYLVTQMGNDKSIKCEQNLGHDTMYWYKQDSKKFLKIMFSYNNKELIINETVPNRFSPKSPDKAHLNLHINSLELGDSAVYFCASSLDTSTEAFFGQGTRLTVV.

This rearrangement joins TRBV30 to TRBJ1-3; D uncertain. The germline gives CDR1 GTSNPN, CDR2 SVGIG (reference sequence). The CDR3 totals 14 residues. V was cut by 0 bases and J by 3 bases, with 9 bases left in between. The CDR3 protein is CAWSVSPVGNTIYF. CDR3 sequence (DNA): TGTGCCTGGAGTGTATCCCCCGTTGGAAACACCATATATTTT.

There are a few counts of this clonotype. The chain employs TRBV7-3 and TRBJ2-7, with D tentatively TRBD1 (6 bases). This CDR3 is built from 13 residues. The V and J ends lost 1 base and 6 bases respectively, with 10 bases between them. Per germline, CDR1 SGHTA and CDR2 FQGTGA. Written as DNA, the CDR3 is TGTGCCAGCAGCTTAAATGGCAGGGGCGAGCAGTACTTC. Amino acids: CASSLNGRGEQYF.

This clonotype was seen many times. The gene calls are TRBV6-5 and TRBJ1-5, with 8 bases that match TRBD1. Trimming cost V 2 bases and J 0 bases; bases outside gene matches: 6. The germline CDR1 and CDR2 sequences are MNHEY and SVGAGI. This CDR3 is 17 amino acids long. The CDR3 is CASSYRTGLYSNQPQHF. DNA of the CDR3: TGTGCCAGCAGTTACCGGACAGGGCTTTATAGCAATCAGCCCCAGCATTTT.

This clonotype was seen repeatedly, ten times or more. The rearrangement links TRBV2 to TRBJ2-5, with D possibly TRBD1 on 5 matching bases. The V and J ends lost 6 bases and 3 bases respectively, with 17 bases between them. This CDR3 has 15 residues. The germline CDR1 and CDR2 sequences are SNHLY and FYNNEI. CDR3 sequence (DNA): TGTGCCAGCAGCGCAAATGGGGCTAGTAAAGAGACCCAGTACTTC. It codes for CASSANGASKETQYF.

The chain combines TRBV6-1 with TRBJ2-4; D is possibly TRBD2 (6 bases). The CDR3 has 20 residues. The V gene lost 2 bases and the J gene lost 0 bases, with 23 bases spanning the gap. Germline assignment: CDR1 MNHNS and CDR2 SASEGT. This CDR3 reads CASSESIWDSLGGAKNIQYF. The CDR3 DNA reads as TGTGCCAGCAGTGAAAGTATATGGGACTCCCTCGGGGGAGCCAAAAACATTCAGTACTTC.

This sequence joins TRBV27 and TRBJ1-2; 9 bases are a match to TRBD1. CDR1 and CDR2 (germline): MNHEY, SMNVEV (reference sequence). The length of the CDR3 is 15 residues. V dropped 1 base and J dropped 7; count of bases not matched to a gene: 7. CDR3: CASSLLTGGTSGYTF. The CDR3 DNA is TGTGCCAGCAGTTTATTAACAGGGGGCACTTCTGGCTACACCTTC.

In its sample, this clonotype was seen a few times. This chain joins TRBV3-1 and TRBJ1-2; D call uncertain. Germline CDR1 and CDR2: LGHDT and YNNKEL (reference sequence). This CDR3 has 12 residues. V shed 2 bases and J shed 8 bases, with 9 bases lying between them. The CDR3 loop is CASSQSRWGYTF. The CDR3 nucleotides are TGTGCCAGCAGCCAATCAAGGTGGGGCTACACCTTC.

The rearrangement uses TRBV6-1 and TRBJ1-2; D not certain. The V gene's germline CDR1 is MNHNS and CDR2 SASEGT. The CDR3 has 15 residues. Trimming stripped 0 bases from V and 3 bases from J, with 11 bases between. This CDR3 reads CASSEARVPDYGYTF. The DNA of the CDR3 is TGTGCCAGCAGTGAAGCAAGGGTCCCCGACTATGGCTACACCTTC.

The CDR3 is CAWSWGTEHGQYF. The DNA of the CDR3 is TGTGCCTGGAGCTGGGGGACAGAACACGGCCAGTACTTC. The V and J genes are TRBV30 and TRBJ2-7; 7 positions agree with TRBD1. The CDR3 spans 13 residues. Germline V CDR1 and CDR2: GTSNPN, SVGIG (reference sequence). After removal of 3 bases from V and 10 bases from J, the junction contained 12 bases not matched to a gene.

Remarks on this clonotype: With a much larger clone just one base away, this may be a read error. The chain uses TRBV29-1 and TRBJ2-5; no clear D gene. The CDR3 is 12 residues long. CDR1 SQVTM and CDR2 ANQGSEA come from the germline V gene. The CDR3 nucleotides read TGCAGCGTCCCTTCCTGGGAAGAGACCAAGTACTTC. The encoded protein is CSVPSWEETKYF.

As for this clonotype: This clone may be a read error of a much larger clone one base away. V and J are TRBV25-1 and TRBJ1-5; unclear D gene. The CDR3 length is 12 residues. Germline V lookup: CDR1 MGHDK, CDR2 SYGVNS. The CDR3 nucleotides are TGTGCCAGCAGTGAACCTTCGGGAGCCCATCATTTT. Amino acid sequence: CASSEPSGAHHF.

In its sample, this clonotype was seen many times. V usage is TRBV12-5 and J usage is TRBJ1-2; weak D call: TRBD1 (5 bases). Deletions cut 7 bases from V and 8 bases from J, with 8 bases between. Germline CDR1 LGHNT, CDR2 FRNRAP. The CDR3 has 10 amino acids. The CDR3 DNA reads as TGTGCTAGTGACAGGTGGGGCTACACCTTC. Translation: CASDRWGYTF.

This clonotype was recorded many times. The chain has TRBV6-5 and TRBJ1-2; TRBD1 might be the D (5 bases). Germline V gives CDR1 MNHEY, CDR2 SVGAGI. This CDR3 is built from 15 residues. The V end was cut by 0 bases, the J end by 7 bases, with 15 bases between. CDR3 in amino acids: CASSYSVRGDGGYTF. The DNA of the CDR3 is TGTGCCAGCAGTTACTCGGTTCGGGGGGACGGTGGCTACACCTTC.

This clonotype was counted at least ten times. The chain joins TRBV20-1 to TRBJ2-5, with TRBD2 matching over 10 bases. The CDR3 extends over 15 amino acids. J gave up 5 bases and V 5 bases, and 11 bases lay outside the gene matches. The germline gives CDR1 DFQATT, CDR2 SNEGSKA (reference sequence). CDR3 nucleotide sequence: TGCAGTGCTGGGGAAAAACTAGCGGGGTCTGAGACCCAGTACTTC. It is translated as CSAGEKLAGSETQYF.